Listed here are 32 T cell receptor beta chains from one sample, sequenced in a study of cytomegalovirus exposure and HLA in healthy donors. 60 Vbeta and 13 Jbeta primers were used in PCR. The protocol was immunoSEQ multiplex PCR, while the TCRdb copy is restricted to in-frame clones and leaves out a portion. The table includes 150,000 to 200,000 clones, approximately 76% detected once. Sequenced sample: PBMCs. The origin of the receptors is a female donor in good health and CMV-seronegative.

CDR3 region: CASSLDQVGYGYTF. CDR3 DNA: TGCGCCAGCAGCTTGGATCAGGTTGGATATGGCTACACCTTC. The chain links TRBV5-1 to TRBJ1-2; D is undetermined. Between the trimmed V and J ends, which lost 0 bases and 5 bases, there was a span of 11 bases. The germline V gene encodes CDR1 SGHRS and CDR2 YFSETQ. The CDR3 covers 14 residues.

The chain combines TRBV5-1 with TRBJ2-3, with 8 nucleotides matching TRBD1. Per germline, CDR1 SGHRS and CDR2 YFSETQ. Trimming removed 3 bases from V and 4 bases from J; junction bases left unmatched: 7. This CDR3 contains 15 residues. CDR3 nucleotides: TGCGCCAGCAGCTCAGGGGACAGGACTTCAGATACGCAGTATTTT. Amino acids: CASSSGDRTSDTQYF.

This clone has only a few counts. The chain has TRBV5-1 and TRBJ2-1; 10 bases agree with TRBD2. The junction had 6 bases not matched to a gene; V was cut back by 3 bases and J by 0 bases. Germline CDR1 SGHRS, CDR2 YFSETQ. The CDR3 has 17 amino acids. The CDR3 region is CASSSDQRGGSYNEQFF. The DNA of the CDR3 is TGCGCCAGCAGCTCAGACCAGCGGGGGGGCTCCTACAATGAGCAGTTCTTC.

V usage is TRBV20-1 and J usage is TRBJ2-5; D gene ambiguous. Germline V gene lookup returns CDR1 DFQATT and CDR2 SNEGSKA (reference sequence). Between the trimmed V and J ends, which lost 6 bases and 4 bases, there was a span of 9 bases. CDR3 length: 11 residues. CDR3 protein: CSARLGETQYF. Written as DNA, the CDR3 is TGCAGTGCGCGGTTGGGAGAGACCCAGTACTTC.

The gene calls are TRBV5-5 and TRBJ1-5, with 8 bases lining up with TRBD1. Looked up from germline, CDR1 is SGHKS and CDR2 is YYEKEE (reference sequence). The CDR3 spans 14 residues. V gave up 3 bases and J gave up 6 bases; unmatched junction bases: 5. The chain's CDR3 is CASSSGQEVQPQHF. In DNA, the CDR3 is TGTGCCAGCAGCTCGGGACAGGAGGTTCAGCCCCAGCATTTT.

The chain links TRBV6-6 to TRBJ2-3; 9 bases line up with TRBD2. This CDR3 is built from 16 residues. V lost 8 bases, J lost 2 bases, and 11 bases stayed unmatched. Germline CDR1 is MNHNY and CDR2 is SVGAGI (reference sequence). In DNA form, the CDR3 reads TGTGCCAGCGGGCCGTCGGAGCGGGGGGTCACAGATACGCAGTATTTT. Its translation is CASGPSERGVTDTQYF.

The chain's CDR3 is CASSPHAGNYGYTF. CDR3 DNA sequence: TGTGCCAGCAGCCCCCATGCAGGAAACTATGGCTACACCTTC. V gene TRBV7-2 combines with J gene TRBJ1-2, with no clear D. The V gene's germline CDR1 is SGHTA and CDR2 FQGNSA. V lost 5 bases, J lost 2 bases, and 12 bases lay in between. This CDR3 is built from 14 residues.

The chain recombines TRBV6-5 with TRBJ1-1, with D perhaps matching TRBD1 (5 bases). The V end lost 3 bases, the J end lost 0 bases, and 11 bases lay between the germline ends. Germline CDR1 is MNHEY and CDR2 is SVGAGI. The length of the CDR3 is 15 residues. The CDR3 DNA is TGTGCCAGCAGTTATCGGGAGGGGCTGAACACTGAAGCTTTCTTT. It encodes CASSYREGLNTEAFF.

J is TRBJ1-2 and V is TRBV19, with 8 bases fitting TRBD1. The CDR3 consists of 15 residues. CDR1 is LNHDA, CDR2 SQIVND, per germline (reference sequence). After removal of 3 bases from V and 6 bases from J, the junction contained 9 bases not matched to a gene. In DNA form, the CDR3 reads TGTGCCAGTAGTATTGGGAGCAGGGGGCTGAATGGCTACACCTTC. Residues: CASSIGSRGLNGYTF.

The rearrangement links TRBV12-5 to TRBJ1-3, with D possibly being TRBD1 (6 bases). This CDR3 has 13 residues. Trimming cost V 9 bases and J 4 bases, with 13 bases left between them. The germline V gene has CDR1 LGHNT and CDR2 FRNRAP. The CDR3 nucleotides are TGTGCTAGCGAAAAGGGGGTCGGAAACACCATATATTTT. Protein: CASEKGVGNTIYF.

As DNA, the CDR3 is TGTGCCAGCAGTGAAGCGCGGGATTCACCCCTCCACTTT. This encodes CASSEARDSPLHF. V gene TRBV2 combines with J gene TRBJ1-6; no clear D gene. The CDR3 is 13 residues long. The germline gives CDR1 SNHLY, CDR2 FYNNEI. The V and J ends lost 0 bases and 8 bases respectively, with 5 bases between them.

J is TRBJ2-5 and V is TRBV6-5, with 10 bases matching TRBD2. Unmatched junction bases numbered 8, after V lost 8 bases and J lost 5 bases. The CDR3 has 14 amino acids. The V gene's germline CDR1 is MNHEY and CDR2 SVGAGI. The CDR3 bases are TGTGCCAGCGGGGAGCGGGGGGGCCTTGAGACCCAGTACTTC. The encoded protein is CASGERGGLETQYF.

This chain joins TRBV10-3 and TRBJ1-6; no clear D gene. This CDR3 region has 14 residues. Germline CDR1 ENHRY, CDR2 SYGVKD. CDR3 bases: TGTGCTACCTCATCGGAACAGAGTAATTCACCCCTCCACTTT. Its translation: CATSSEQSNSPLHF.

As DNA, the CDR3 is TGTGCCAGCAGCTTCACGAACACCGGGGAGCTGTTTTTT. It encodes CASSFTNTGELFF. The rearrangement links TRBV11-2 to TRBJ2-2; no reliable D call. Germline loops: CDR1 SGHAT, CDR2 FQNNGV. The CDR3 runs 13 residues. The V end lost 3 bases, the J end lost 0 bases, and 2 bases lay between the germline ends.

V usage is TRBV2 and J usage is TRBJ2-1, with 8 bases matching TRBD2. Germline CDR1 is SNHLY and CDR2 is FYNNEI. V lost 8 bases and J lost 5; bases outside the gene matches: 8. The CDR3 loop spans 14 amino acids. CDR3 protein: CASLGTRGNNEQFF. Here the CDR3 DNA reads TGTGCCAGCCTAGGGACTAGAGGGAACAATGAGCAGTTCTTC.

V gene TRBV4-2 combines with J gene TRBJ1-5; 7 bases are a match to TRBD1. J gave up 4 bases and V 5 bases, and 17 bases lay outside the gene matches. This CDR3 is 18 amino acids long. Germline V gene sequence: CDR1 LGHNA, CDR2 YNFKEQ. In nucleotides, the CDR3 is TGTGCCAGCAGCTTGCGCGACAGGGCGACGAGCCAAAATCAGCCCCAGCATTTT. Its protein product is CASSLRDRATSQNQPQHF.

This chain connects TRBV27 to TRBJ2-5, with a weak D call TRBD2 (6 bases). Per germline, CDR1 MNHEY and CDR2 SMNVEV (reference sequence). Trimming pared 6 bases from V and 4 bases from J, leaving 21 bases between. There are 16 residues in the CDR3. CDR3 sequence reads: CASSRKGGLWGETQYF. Written as DNA, the CDR3 is TGTGCCAGCAGCCGAAAGGGAGGCCTGTGGGGAGAGACCCAGTACTTC.

The chain couples TRBV27 to TRBJ1-1, with 10 positions matching TRBD1. Germline CDR1 is MNHEY and CDR2 is SMNVEV (reference sequence). CDR3 length equals 14 residues. V lost 6 bases to trimming and J lost 5 bases; unmatched junction nucleotides: 6. CDR3 loop: CASSTGQGWTEAFF. CDR3 DNA: TGTGCCAGCAGCACGGGACAGGGGTGGACTGAAGCTTTCTTT.

The genes are TRBV7-2 and TRBJ2-2, with 8 nucleotides matching TRBD2. V dropped 3 bases and J dropped 4; count of bases not matched to a gene: 4. CDR1 SGHTA and CDR2 FQGNSA come from the germline V gene. The CDR3 runs 15 residues. The CDR3 sequence: CASSFAGGFTGELFF. CDR3 nucleotide sequence: TGTGCCAGCAGCTTCGCGGGAGGTTTCACCGGGGAGCTGTTTTTT.

J is TRBJ2-5 and V is TRBV4-1, with D unclear. Trimming cost V 0 bases and J 4 bases, with 9 bases left between them. Germline CDR1 MGHRA, CDR2 YSYEKL. The CDR3 covers 14 residues. The CDR3 here is CASSQEWSGETQYF. CDR3 bases: TGCGCCAGCAGCCAAGAGTGGTCGGGAGAGACCCAGTACTTC.

The V call is TRBV7-9, the J call TRBJ1-1; 8 nucleotides align to TRBD1. Germline loops: CDR1 SEHNR, CDR2 FQNEAQ (reference sequence). V gave up 2 bases and J gave up 3 bases; unmatched junction bases: 11. This CDR3 comprises 17 residues. CDR3 coding DNA: TGTGCCAGCAGCTTACGGATATACAGGGGGGAGGACACTGAAGCTTTCTTT. This sequence encodes CASSLRIYRGEDTEAFF.

This clone was seen a few times. The chain couples TRBV2 to TRBJ1-5; TRBD1 is a possible D gene (5 bases). The germline CDR1 and CDR2 sequences are SNHLY and FYNNEI. Trimming shortened V by 4 bases and J by 2 bases, and 12 bases separated the two germline ends. CDR3 size: 15 residues. This CDR3 reads CASSGQGFGNQPQHF. The CDR3 DNA is TGTGCCAGCAGTGGGCAGGGTTTTGGCAATCAGCCCCAGCATTTT. Full variable domain (remainder filled in from reference TRBV2 and TRBJ1-5): EPEVTQTPSHQVTQMGQEVILRCVPISNHLYFYWYRQILGQKVEFLVSFYNNEISEKSEIFDDQFSVERPDGSNFTLKIRSTKLEDSAMYFCASSGQGFGNQPQHFGDGTRLSIL.

This clone was observed a single time. V is TRBV9 and J is TRBJ1-4; unclear D gene. Germline V gene sequence: CDR1 SGDLS, CDR2 YYNGEE. This CDR3 region has 14 residues. Trimming took 2 bases from V and 4 from J, leaving 9 bases between them. CDR3 DNA: TGTGCCAGCAGCGTGGGAGGGTTTAATGAAAAACTGTTTTTT. It encodes CASSVGGFNEKLFF.

In this sample, this clone turned up once. The chain couples TRBV5-1 to TRBJ1-4, with no clear D. V lost 3 bases, J lost 0 bases, and 3 bases lay in between. Per the germline V gene, CDR1 is SGHRS and CDR2 is YFSETQ. This CDR3 region has 13 residues. The CDR3 loop is CASSYTTNEKLFF. CDR3 nucleotide sequence: TGCGCCAGCAGCTATACAACTAATGAAAAACTGTTTTTT.

The rearrangement uses TRBV5-1 and TRBJ1-6; 7 bases align to TRBD1. This CDR3 has 13 amino acids. The germline V gene has CDR1 SGHRS and CDR2 YFSETQ. The V and J ends lost 5 bases and 11 bases, in that order; junction bases with no gene match: 7. The DNA of the CDR3 is TGCGCCAGCAGTGTCGGACAGGCCGCACCCCTCCACTTT. This translates into CASSVGQAAPLHF.

The chain is built from TRBV6-9 and TRBJ1-5; the D is unclear. Trimming removed 2 bases at V and 4 bases at J, with 18 bases between. The CDR3 length is 17 residues. CDR1 and CDR2 from the germline V gene are MNHGY and SVAAGI. CDR3 protein: CASSYIQVAGSNQPQHF. In DNA form, the CDR3 reads TGTGCCAGCAGTTATATCCAGGTGGCAGGCTCGAATCAGCCCCAGCATTTT.

The chain is built from TRBV6-1 and TRBJ2-7, with TRBD2 as a possible D gene (5 bases). The CDR3 length is 14 residues. Trimming took 5 bases from V and 2 from J, leaving 13 bases between them. Per germline, CDR1 MNHNS and CDR2 SASEGT. CDR3 sequence reads: CASSPTGLAYEQYF. The CDR3 DNA follows: TGTGCCAGCAGTCCCACGGGATTAGCCTACGAGCAGTACTTC.

This clone was counted once. This chain links TRBV5-4 with TRBJ2-5; possible D gene TRBD1, 7 bases. This CDR3 spans 15 amino acids. Germline-derived CDR1 and CDR2 are SGHNT and YYREEE (reference sequence). With 6 bases removed from V and 5 bases from J, the gap between germline ends came to 20 bases. This CDR3 is CASTGGRGPGETQYF. The CDR3 region has the DNA TGTGCCAGCACCGGGGGAAGGGGGCCCGGTGAGACCCAGTACTTC.

This clone was picked up a small number of times. The J gene is TRBJ1-2, the V gene TRBV9, with no clear D. The V end was cut by 1 base, the J end by 8 bases, with 9 bases between. This CDR3 comprises 12 residues. CDR1 is SGDLS and CDR2 is YYNGEE in the germline V gene. CDR3 residues: CASSVIRGGYTF. CDR3 nucleotide sequence: TGTGCCAGCAGCGTAATCAGAGGCGGCTACACCTTC.

The chain links TRBV2 to TRBJ2-7, with TRBD1 matching over 11 bases. The CDR3 runs 16 residues. V was pared by 6 bases and J by 6 bases, with 13 bases of the junction left unmatched. Per the germline V gene, CDR1 is SNHLY and CDR2 is FYNNEI. The CDR3 loop is CASSALGTGGSIEQYF. CDR3 in DNA: TGTGCCAGCAGCGCCCTCGGGACAGGGGGGAGTATCGAGCAGTACTTC.

The chain has TRBV27 and TRBJ2-1, with 8 bases that match TRBD2. CDR3 length equals 12 residues. Germline V gene data show CDR1 as MNHEY and CDR2 as SMNVEV (reference sequence). V trimming: 3 bases; J trimming: 8 bases; junction bases outside the gene matches: 0. The CDR3 reads CASSFSGDEQFF. CDR3 coding DNA: TGTGCCAGCAGTTTTAGCGGGGATGAGCAGTTCTTC.

The chain employs TRBV6-5 and TRBJ1-2; possible D gene TRBD1, 5 bases. Trimming left V 4 bases short and J 0 bases short, with 12 bases between. The CDR3 covers 15 residues. Germline V lookup: CDR1 MNHEY, CDR2 SVGAGI. The CDR3 loop is CASSFLHRPNYGYTF. The CDR3 DNA follows: TGTGCCAGCAGTTTTTTGCACAGGCCTAACTATGGCTACACCTTC.